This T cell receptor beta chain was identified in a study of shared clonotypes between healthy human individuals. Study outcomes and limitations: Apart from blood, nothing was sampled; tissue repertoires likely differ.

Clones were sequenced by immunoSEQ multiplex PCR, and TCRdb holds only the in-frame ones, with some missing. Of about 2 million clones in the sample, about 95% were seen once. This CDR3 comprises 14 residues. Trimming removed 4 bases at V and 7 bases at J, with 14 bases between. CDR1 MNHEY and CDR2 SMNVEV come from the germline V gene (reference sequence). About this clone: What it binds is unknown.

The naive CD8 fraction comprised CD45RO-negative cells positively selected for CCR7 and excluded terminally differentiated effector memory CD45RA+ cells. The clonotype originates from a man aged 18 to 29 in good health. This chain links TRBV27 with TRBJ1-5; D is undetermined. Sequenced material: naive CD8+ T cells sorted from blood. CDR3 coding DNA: TGTGCCAGCAGTTCCTACGGGTGGACGCAGCCCCAGCATTTT. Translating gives CASSSYGWTQPQHF.